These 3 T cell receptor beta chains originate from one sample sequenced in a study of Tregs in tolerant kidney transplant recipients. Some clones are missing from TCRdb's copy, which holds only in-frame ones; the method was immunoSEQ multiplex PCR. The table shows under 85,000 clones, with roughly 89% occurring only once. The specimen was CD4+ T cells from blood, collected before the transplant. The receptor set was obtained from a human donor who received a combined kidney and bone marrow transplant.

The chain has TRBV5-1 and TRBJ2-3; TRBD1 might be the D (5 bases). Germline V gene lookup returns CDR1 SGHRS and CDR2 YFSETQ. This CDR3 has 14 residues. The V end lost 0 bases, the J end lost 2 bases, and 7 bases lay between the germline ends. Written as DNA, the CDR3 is TGCGCCAGCAGCTTGGGACAGAACACAGATACGCAGTATTTT. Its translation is CASSLGQNTDTQYF.

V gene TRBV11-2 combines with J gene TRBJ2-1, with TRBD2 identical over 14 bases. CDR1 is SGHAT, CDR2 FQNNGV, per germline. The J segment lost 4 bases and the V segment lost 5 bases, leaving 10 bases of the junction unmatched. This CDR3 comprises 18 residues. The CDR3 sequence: CASSHTLTSGRVYNEQFF. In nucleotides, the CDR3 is TGTGCCAGCAGCCACACCTTGACTAGCGGGAGGGTATACAATGAGCAGTTCTTC.

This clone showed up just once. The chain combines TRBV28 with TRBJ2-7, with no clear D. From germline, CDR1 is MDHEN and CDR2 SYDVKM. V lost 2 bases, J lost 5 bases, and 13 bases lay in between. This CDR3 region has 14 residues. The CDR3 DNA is TGTGCCAGCAGTTTAATAGGTATGAGGAACGAGCAGTACTTC. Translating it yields CASSLIGMRNEQYF. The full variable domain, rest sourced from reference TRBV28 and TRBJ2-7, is DVKVTQSSRYLVKRTGEKVFLECVQDMDHENMFWYRQDPGLGLRLIYFSYDVKMKEKGDIPEGYSVSREKKERFSLILESASTNQTSMYLCASSLIGMRNEQYFGPGTRLTVT.